The clone carrying this TCR beta chain has just a few counts. Its target is unknown. CDR1 and CDR2 (germline): SGHAT, FQNNGV. CDR3 size: 17 residues. V dropped 1 base and J dropped 3; count of bases not matched to a gene: 10. This specimen belongs to a study of blood T cells in healthy people across ages. Whole-study findings and limits: Older individuals had lower TCR beta diversity per million T cells (the decline was roughly linear).

A second PCR of 7 to 11 cycles used a sample-barcoded 5' primer and a J-beta primer mix. The template-switch adaptor, which had 12 random nucleotides, put a tag on each cDNA molecule. TCRdb independently ran MiXCR on the 5' RACE reads; one entry per CDR3 protein. The sample includes around 1,000,000 distinct CDR3 sequences, under 30% of them seen just once. The same specimen was also included in a second study, on T cells of mothers and their children. That study reports: Maternal samples each gave over 9.5 million TCR beta CDR3 reads, and child samples several million each. Overlap ran slightly, non-significantly higher for related than unrelated mother-child pairs.

This sequence originates from a girl aged 2 to 9 in good health. Sequenced material: blood. The chain is built from TRBV11-2 and TRBJ2-7; 9 bases align to TRBD2. The CDR3 coding sequence is TGTGCCAGCAGCTTAGGGCGTCCGACTAGCGGACACTACGAGCAGTACTTC. Protein sequence: CASSLGRPTSGHYEQYF. The whole variable domain, filled in from reference TRBV11-2 and TRBJ2-7, reads EAGVAQSPRYKIIEKRQSVAFWCNPISGHATLYWYQQILGQGPKLLIQFQNNGVVDDSQLPKDRFSAERLKGVDSTLKIQPAKLEDSAVYLCASSLGRPTSGHYEQYFGPGTRLTVT.